One and the same sample provided the 9 T cell receptor beta chains below, sequenced in a study of T-cell reconstitution after alpha-beta-depleted transplantation in children. This sample's TCRbeta library carried unique molecular identifier barcodes. TCRdb redid the calling of the PCR reads with MiXCR, one entry per CDR3 protein. The sample contains 190,000 or so distinct CDR3 sequences, about 6.8% of which appear only once. The sequenced sample was PBMCs from the stem cell graft donor, obtained from the stem cell graft. These receptors were obtained from a human donor who donated a stem cell graft to a child with Wiskott-Aldrich syndrome.

Ten or more counts support this clonotype. The CDR3, as DNA: TGTGCCAGCAGCTTGGCGAGCCACGAGCAGTTCTTC. Translating gives CASSLASHEQFF. The J gene is TRBJ2-1, the V gene TRBV7-6; D not certain. V lost 3 bases and J 10 bases, leaving 10 bases between the germline ends. CDR1 and CDR2 from the germline V gene are SGHVS and FNYEAQ. The CDR3 contains 12 residues. Supplemented by reference TRBV7-6 and TRBJ2-1, the full variable domain reads GAGVSQSPRYKVTKRGQDVALRCDPISGHVSLYWYRQALGQGPEFLTYFNYEAQQDKSGLPNDRFSAERPEGSISTLTIQRTEQRDSAMYRCASSLASHEQFFGPGTRLTVL.

This clonotype was counted many times. CDR3 region: CASSPVEGPPYQPQHF. CDR3 DNA sequence: TGCGCCAGCAGCCCCGTAGAGGGGCCCCCTTATCAGCCCCAGCATTTT. The V and J genes are TRBV5-1 and TRBJ1-5; D may be TRBD1 (5 bases). Trimming cost V 4 bases and J 5 bases, with 19 bases left between them. Germline lookup yields CDR1 SGHRS and CDR2 YFSETQ. The CDR3 extends over 16 amino acids.

There are many counts of this clonotype. The rearrangement joins TRBV9 to TRBJ2-1, with TRBD1 identical over 8 bases. Unmatched junction bases numbered 11, after V lost 6 bases and J lost 6 bases. Germline V gene sequence: CDR1 SGDLS, CDR2 YYNGEE. The CDR3 is 15 amino acids. The CDR3 sequence is CASNDRGQVGNEQFF. The CDR3 DNA sequence: TGTGCCAGCAACGATAGGGGACAGGTTGGCAATGAGCAGTTCTTC.

This clonotype was seen ten or more times. The rearrangement uses TRBV29-1 and TRBJ1-1; D may be TRBD1 (6 bases). The CDR3 has 14 residues. V was trimmed by 5 bases and J by 0 bases, leaving 13 bases between them. CDR1 is SQVTM, CDR2 ANQGSEA, per germline. The CDR3 region has the DNA TGCAGCGTTTGGGGGGGCAGATTGAACACTGAAGCTTTCTTT. It specifies CSVWGGRLNTEAFF. Full variable domain (remainder filled in from reference TRBV29-1 and TRBJ1-1): SAVISQKPSRDICQRGTSLTIQCQVDSQVTMMFWYRQQPGQSLTLIATANQGSEATYESGFVIDKFPISRPNLTFSTLTVSNMSPEDSSIYLCSVWGGRLNTEAFFGQGTRLTVV.

The J gene is TRBJ2-3, the V gene TRBV7-8, with D unresolved. V shed 3 bases and J shed 0 bases, with 4 bases lying between them. CDR3 length: 13 residues. Germline V gives CDR1 SGHVS, CDR2 FQNEAQ. The CDR3 protein is CASSFGSTDTQYF. The CDR3 DNA reads TGTGCCAGCAGCTTTGGTAGCACAGATACGCAGTATTTT. The variable domain in full, with the rest retrieved from reference TRBV7-8 and TRBJ2-3, is GAGVSQSPRYKVAKRGQDVALRCDPISGHVSLFWYQQALGQGPEFLTYFQNEAQLDKSGLPSDRFFAERPEGSVSTLKIQRTQQEDSAVYLCASSFGSTDTQYFGPGTRLTVL.

This clonotype was counted between two and nine times. The chain uses TRBV5-1 and TRBJ1-4; 7 bases match TRBD1. V shed 4 bases, J shed 8 bases, and the junction held 8 bases outside the gene matches. CDR1 and CDR2 (germline): SGHRS, YFSETQ. The CDR3 length is 14 residues. The CDR3 DNA follows: TGCGCCAGCAGCGCGGACAGGACGGGGGAAAAACTGTTTTTT. Translated, it gives CASSADRTGEKLFF.

This clonotype has at least ten counts. The genes are TRBV12-3 or TRBV12-4 and TRBJ2-2; no clear D gene. This CDR3 contains 15 residues. V shed 0 bases and J shed 2 bases, with 7 bases lying between them. The CDR3 protein is CASSLARQNTGELFF. DNA for the CDR3: TGTGCCAGCAGTTTAGCGCGGCAAAACACCGGGGAGCTGTTTTTT.

In its sample, this clonotype was seen many times. The gene calls are TRBV6-1 and TRBJ2-7; tentatively, D is TRBD2 (6 bases). There are 17 residues in the CDR3. Trimming took 8 bases from V and 3 from J, leaving 26 bases between them. CDR1 and CDR2 from the germline V gene are MNHNS and SASEGT. CDR3: CASQTTLAGSIGYEQYF. The CDR3 DNA follows: TGTGCCAGCCAAACAACTCTGGCGGGGAGTATCGGCTACGAGCAGTACTTC.

This clonotype has ten or more counts. The chain is built from TRBV27 and TRBJ2-2; 7 bases align to TRBD2. The germline V gene has CDR1 MNHEY and CDR2 SMNVEV (reference sequence). This CDR3 region has 16 residues. Trimming removed 1 base from V and 7 bases from J; junction bases left unmatched: 9. The CDR3 here is CASSLWTSSRNGELFF. The CDR3, as DNA: TGTGCCAGCAGTTTATGGACTAGTTCGAGAAACGGGGAGCTGTTTTTT.